This T cell receptor beta chain was recorded in a study of T cell repertoires in cytomegalovirus infection. Study details: CMV infection together with matching HLA type was indicated by public TCR beta signatures.

This clonotype turned up a few times. What it recognizes is unknown. TCRdb reprocessed the reads via MiXCR and lists one record per CDR3 protein. The data show fewer than 1,000,000 distinct CDR3 sequences, about a third seen once. Germline CDR1 SGHDT, CDR2 YYEEEE. The CDR3 is made up of 16 amino acids. The V and J ends lost 4 bases and 0 bases respectively, with 11 bases between them. The material sequenced was cultured CD8+ T cells from PBMCs, taken from culture after CMV antigen stimulation. The gene calls are TRBV5-6 and TRBJ2-6; no firm D call. The clonotype comes from a human donor in good health (CMV status not recorded). Some clones in this sample may be carry-over from other donors' samples. The CDR3 loop reads CASSHTTYSGANVLTF. The CDR3 DNA sequence: TGTGCCAGCAGCCACACTACCTACTCTGGGGCCAACGTCCTGACTTTC.